The 24 T cell receptor beta chains below come from one sample, sequenced in a study of blood T cell repertoires in COVID-19. Sequenced by immunoSEQ multiplex PCR; TCRdb stores in-frame clones only, minus some. The repertoire holds about 230,000 clones, with just over 85% as singletons. The specimen was peripheral blood. The receptor set was obtained from a man in his fifties or sixties with COVID-19, enrolled during active disease.

The chain is built from TRBV7-9 and TRBJ1-6; 10 positions match TRBD1. The V segment lost 5 bases and the J segment 10 bases; nucleotides outside the gene matches: 5. From germline, CDR1 is SEHNR and CDR2 FQNEAQ (reference sequence). This CDR3 has 14 amino acids. The CDR3 DNA reads as TGTGCCAGCAGCGGGGGACAGGGGAGCTCACCCCTCCACTTT. Translating it yields CASSGGQGSSPLHF.

This sequence joins TRBV29-1 and TRBJ1-5, with TRBD1 as a possible D gene (6 bases). Trimming removed 4 bases from V and 5 bases from J, with 9 bases in between. The germline CDR1 and CDR2 sequences are SQVTM and ANQGSEA. The CDR3 is made up of 12 amino acids. The CDR3 DNA reads as TGCAGCGTTGGGGGGGGCGATCAGCCCCAGCATTTT. Protein: CSVGGGDQPQHF.

The chain combines TRBV9 with TRBJ2-1, with 11 bases fitting TRBD2. V dropped 4 bases and J dropped 7; count of bases not matched to a gene: 10. The CDR3 consists of 16 residues. Germline CDR1 is SGDLS and CDR2 is YYNGEE. The chain's CDR3 is CASSLLSGRERNEQFF. CDR3 coding DNA: TGTGCCAGCAGCCTACTTAGCGGGAGGGAGAGAAATGAGCAGTTCTTC.

The chain carries TRBV4-2 and TRBJ2-7, with a tentative D call TRBD2 (6 bases). The V and J ends lost 0 bases and 3 bases respectively, with 12 bases between them. The CDR3 spans 15 residues. Germline loops: CDR1 LGHNA, CDR2 YNFKEQ. Written as DNA, the CDR3 is TGTGCCAGCAGCCAAGATCGGGGTAGCGGCTACGAGCAGTACTTC. It encodes CASSQDRGSGYEQYF.

This rearrangement joins TRBV7-9 to TRBJ2-7; 16 bases fit TRBD2. V was clipped by 10 bases and J by 1 base; unmatched bases: 4. Germline assignment: CDR1 SEHNR and CDR2 FQNEAQ (reference sequence). The length of the CDR3 is 15 residues. CDR3 region: CATGLAGGTSYEQYF. CDR3 nucleotide sequence: TGTGCCACGGGACTAGCGGGAGGGACGTCCTACGAGCAGTACTTC.

This chain links TRBV5-4 with TRBJ1-1, with D perhaps TRBD1 (6 bases). Germline V CDR1 and CDR2: SGHNT, YYREEE (reference sequence). The CDR3 contains 13 residues. Trimming pared 6 bases from V and 1 base from J, leaving 10 bases between. The CDR3 here is CASNLRGNTEAFF. Here the CDR3 DNA reads TGTGCCAGCAACCTCAGGGGGAACACTGAAGCTTTCTTT.

V and J are TRBV27 and TRBJ1-5; D is possibly TRBD1 (6 bases). With 5 bases removed from V and 6 bases from J, the gap between germline ends came to 14 bases. The CDR3 consists of 14 residues. The germline V gene has CDR1 MNHEY and CDR2 SMNVEV (reference sequence). CDR3: CASSTQGLGQPQHF. Written as DNA, the CDR3 is TGTGCCAGCAGTACACAGGGATTAGGTCAGCCCCAGCATTTT.

The chain couples TRBV6-6 to TRBJ1-3, with D tentatively TRBD1 (6 bases). The CDR3 length is 15 residues. Per germline, CDR1 MNHNY and CDR2 SVGAGI (reference sequence). Trimming removed 5 bases from V and 0 bases from J, with 11 bases in between. The CDR3 reads CASSTGPLSGNTIYF. The CDR3 DNA is TGTGCCAGCAGTACAGGGCCACTCTCTGGAAACACCATATATTTT.

This chain joins TRBV10-3 and TRBJ2-1; 9 bases match TRBD2. Germline V gene data show CDR1 as ENHRY and CDR2 as SYGVKD. With V trimmed by 2 bases and J by 4 bases, 3 bases remained unmatched. The length of the CDR3 is 15 residues. The CDR3 region has the DNA TGTGCCATCAGTGAGAAGCTAGCGGGATACAATGAGCAGTTCTTC. Encoded protein: CAISEKLAGYNEQFF.

The genes are TRBV27 and TRBJ2-3, with D hard to call. The CDR3 loop spans 16 amino acids. Germline loops: CDR1 MNHEY, CDR2 SMNVEV (reference sequence). The V gene lost 5 bases and the J gene lost 0 bases, with 15 bases spanning the gap. The DNA of the CDR3 is TGTGCCAGCAGTCCATCCCGGAGTGCTAGCACAGATACGCAGTATTTT. Translated, it gives CASSPSRSASTDTQYF.

J is TRBJ2-5 and V is TRBV18, with 11 bases fitting TRBD2. The CDR3 is 16 amino acids. Germline V lookup: CDR1 KGHSH, CDR2 LQKENI. V trimming: 3 bases; J trimming: 1 base; junction bases outside the gene matches: 4. CDR3 sequence: CASSPRGTSGQETQYF. The CDR3 bases are TGTGCCAGCTCACCCCGTGGGACTAGCGGCCAAGAGACCCAGTACTTC.

V usage is TRBV7-2 and J usage is TRBJ1-5; D is undetermined. Trimming left V 0 bases short and J 0 bases short, with 6 bases between. The CDR3 has 15 residues. The V gene's germline CDR1 is SGHTA and CDR2 FQGNSA. As DNA, the CDR3 is TGTGCCAGCAGCTTAGCCGGGGTTAGCAATCAGCCCCAGCATTTT. It is translated as CASSLAGVSNQPQHF.

The J gene is TRBJ2-5, the V gene TRBV3-1 (or the pseudogene TRBV3-2); the match to TRBD2 covers 7 bases. V trimming: 8 bases; J trimming: 1 base; junction bases outside the gene matches: 7. The V gene's germline CDR1 is LGHDT and CDR2 YNNKEL (reference sequence). The CDR3 consists of 14 residues. The CDR3 DNA reads TGTGCCAGCGGGCTACTAGCGACCCAAGAGACCCAGTACTTC. This gives the protein CASGLLATQETQYF.

The chain carries TRBV4-1 and TRBJ2-5, with 7 bases aligning to TRBD2. V dropped 0 bases and J dropped 4; count of bases not matched to a gene: 5. Germline CDR1 is MGHRA and CDR2 is YSYEKL. The CDR3 has 15 amino acids. This chain's CDR3 is CASSQDPKRGETQYF. The DNA for the CDR3 is TGCGCCAGCAGCCAAGATCCTAAGCGGGGAGAGACCCAGTACTTC.

The chain joins TRBV14 to TRBJ2-1, with a weak D call TRBD2 (6 bases). Germline values: CDR1 SGHDN, CDR2 FVKESK. V was cut by 3 bases and J by 4 bases, with 16 bases left in between. The CDR3 totals 16 residues. The CDR3 coding sequence is TGTGCCAGCAGCCAGCTGCTAGCGACCGATTACAATGAGCAGTTCTTC. Protein: CASSQLLATDYNEQFF.

The V gene is TRBV9, the J gene TRBJ1-3; D possibly corresponds to TRBD1 (6 bases). Trimming removed 4 bases at V and 4 bases at J, with 15 bases between. The CDR3 is 15 residues long. Germline values: CDR1 SGDLS, CDR2 YYNGEE. The CDR3 here is CASSPRTVTGNTIYF. The CDR3, as DNA: TGTGCCAGCAGCCCCCGGACAGTCACCGGAAACACCATATATTTT.

This clone was seen more than once but under ten times. The chain carries TRBV6-2 or TRBV6-3 and TRBJ2-3; D not resolved. V lost 2 bases and J 2 bases, leaving 8 bases between the germline ends. This CDR3 has 14 amino acids. CDR1 and CDR2 (germline): MNHEY, SVGEGT. The CDR3 sequence is CASSYSETTDTQYF. CDR3 nucleotides: TGTGCCAGCAGTTACAGCGAGACCACAGATACGCAGTATTTT.

CDR3 loop: CASSYPLGWRGYTEAFF. The CDR3 nucleotides read TGTGCCAGCAGTTACCCCCTGGGATGGAGGGGTTACACTGAAGCTTTCTTT. This chain connects TRBV6-2 or TRBV6-3 to TRBJ1-1; tentative D call: TRBD1 (5 bases). V was pared by 2 bases and J by 3 bases, with 19 bases between. Looked up from germline, CDR1 is MNHEY and CDR2 is SVGEGT. The CDR3 totals 17 residues.

This clone was seen only a few times. The V call is TRBV11-2, the J call TRBJ2-6; tentatively, D is TRBD2 (5 bases). V lost 5 bases and J lost 0, with 14 bases in between. Germline V gives CDR1 SGHAT, CDR2 FQNNGV. CDR3 length: 17 amino acids. Here the CDR3 reads CASSGNRGSSGANVLTF. The CDR3 nucleotides read TGTGCCAGCAGCGGAAACCGGGGTTCCTCTGGGGCCAACGTCCTGACTTTC. The whole variable domain, filled in from reference TRBV11-2 and TRBJ2-6, reads EAGVAQSPRYKIIEKRQSVAFWCNPISGHATLYWYQQILGQGPKLLIQFQNNGVVDDSQLPKDRFSAERLKGVDSTLKIQPAKLEDSAVYLCASSGNRGSSGANVLTFGAGSRLTVL.

V is TRBV2 and J is TRBJ2-7; D unclear. The V gene's germline CDR1 is SNHLY and CDR2 FYNNEI. The CDR3 runs 12 residues. V was shortened by 3 bases and J by 6 bases, with 9 bases between the two germline ends. The CDR3 spells CASSDAGSEQYF. The CDR3 coding sequence is TGTGCCAGCAGTGACGCCGGTTCCGAGCAGTACTTC.

CDR3: CASRRDRGLYNEQFF. The CDR3 nucleotides are TGTGCCAGCAGGCGGGACAGGGGACTGTACAATGAGCAGTTCTTC. The chain employs TRBV2 and TRBJ2-1; 10 nucleotides align to TRBD1. The germline V gene has CDR1 SNHLY and CDR2 FYNNEI. After removal of 6 bases from V and 4 bases from J, the junction contained 6 bases not matched to a gene. This CDR3 region has 15 residues.

The genes are TRBV27 and TRBJ2-2; 11 bases align to TRBD2. J lost 3 bases, V lost 5 bases, and 5 bases had no gene match. The germline gives CDR1 MNHEY, CDR2 SMNVEV (reference sequence). CDR3 length equals 16 residues. CDR3 sequence reads: CASSKIAGGDTGELFF. As DNA, the CDR3 is TGTGCCAGCAGTAAAATAGCGGGAGGGGACACCGGGGAGCTGTTTTTT.

This clone was detected only once. V usage is TRBV5-8 and J usage is TRBJ1-4; perhaps TRBD1 as D (6 bases). V was shortened by 4 bases and J by 8 bases, with 15 bases between the two germline ends. CDR1 and CDR2 (germline): SGHTS, YDEGEE. This CDR3 contains 14 residues. This CDR3 reads CASSPGTTGEKLFF. CDR3 sequence (DNA): TGTGCCAGCAGCCCCGGGACAACCGGCGAAAAACTGTTTTTT.

The rearrangement uses TRBV7-2 and TRBJ2-7, with D perhaps matching TRBD1 (5 bases). The germline V and J ends were trimmed by 1 base and 6 bases, with 16 bases remaining between them. Germline V CDR1 and CDR2: SGHTA, FQGNSA. This CDR3 has 15 amino acids. CDR3 protein: CASSLVGVRGTEQYF. Written as DNA, the CDR3 is TGTGCCAGCAGCTTAGTTGGAGTTAGGGGCACCGAGCAGTACTTC.